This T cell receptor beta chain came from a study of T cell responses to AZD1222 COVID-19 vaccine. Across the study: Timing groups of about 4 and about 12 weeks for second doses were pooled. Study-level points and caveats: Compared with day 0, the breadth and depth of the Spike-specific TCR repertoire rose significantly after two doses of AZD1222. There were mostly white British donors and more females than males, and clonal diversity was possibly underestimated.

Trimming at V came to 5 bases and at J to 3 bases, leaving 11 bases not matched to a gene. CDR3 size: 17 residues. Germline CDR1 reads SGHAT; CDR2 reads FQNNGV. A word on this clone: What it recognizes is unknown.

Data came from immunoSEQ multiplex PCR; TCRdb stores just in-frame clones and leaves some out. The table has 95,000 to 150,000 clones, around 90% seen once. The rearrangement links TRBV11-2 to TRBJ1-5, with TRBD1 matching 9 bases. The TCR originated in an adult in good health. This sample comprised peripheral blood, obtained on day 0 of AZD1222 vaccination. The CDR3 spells CASSLRPGQGTNQPQHF. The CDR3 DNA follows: TGTGCCAGCAGCCTTAGACCGGGACAGGGTACCAATCAGCCCCAGCATTTT.